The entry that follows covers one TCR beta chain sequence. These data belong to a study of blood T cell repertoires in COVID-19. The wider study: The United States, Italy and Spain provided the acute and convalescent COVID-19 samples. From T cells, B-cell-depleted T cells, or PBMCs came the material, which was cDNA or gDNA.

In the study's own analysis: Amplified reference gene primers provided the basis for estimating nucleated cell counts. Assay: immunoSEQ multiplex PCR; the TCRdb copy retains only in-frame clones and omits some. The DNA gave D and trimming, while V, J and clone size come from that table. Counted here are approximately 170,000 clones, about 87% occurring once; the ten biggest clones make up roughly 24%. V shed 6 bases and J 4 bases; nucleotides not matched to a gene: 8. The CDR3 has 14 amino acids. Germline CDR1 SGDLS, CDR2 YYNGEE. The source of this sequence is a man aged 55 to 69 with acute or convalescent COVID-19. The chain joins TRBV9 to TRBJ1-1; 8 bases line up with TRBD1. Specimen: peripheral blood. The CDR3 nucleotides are TGTGCCAGCACCCGGACAGGGCAAAGCACTGAAGCTTTCTTT. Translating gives CASTRTGQSTEAFF.